A selection of T cell receptor beta chains follows, all from one sample in a study of OX40 agonist ivuxolimab in advanced cancers. This table comes from immunoSEQ multiplex PCR, and its TCRdb copy is limited to in-frame clones, with some not included. This table holds about 46,000 clones, around nine tenths found once. Sequencing used CD4+ or CD8+ T cells sorted from blood, obtained in a trial of the OX40 agonist ivuxolimab. The receptor source for this set is an adult with an advanced solid tumor such as melanoma, head and neck, liver or kidney cancer. CDR3s include the opening cysteine and the closing phenylalanine or tryptophan. D genes are given only for firm matches. Clone size is given for some rows only: seen once, a few or many times, or a class if the clone is expanded.

abundance	d_gene	v_gene	j_gene	CDR3aa	CDR3nt
many	.	TRBV5-1	TRBJ2-1	CASSLAGEQFF	TGCGCCAGCAGCTTGGCTGGGGAGCAGTTCTTC
.	TRBD1	TRBV4-1	TRBJ2-7	CASSQDGTGAYEQYF	TGCGCCAGCAGCCAAGATGGGACAGGGGCCTACGAGCAGTACTTC
.	.	TRBV4-3	TRBJ1-1	CASSLSTGLNTEAFF	TGCGCCAGCAGCCTATCGACAGGCCTGAACACTGAAGCTTTCTTT
.	TRBD1	TRBV19	TRBJ1-3	CASSTKGQVSSGNTIYF	TGTGCCAGTAGTACCAAGGGACAGGTCAGCTCTGGAAACACCATATATTTT
once	.	TRBV19	TRBJ1-1	CATTLNTEAFF	TGTGCCACAACCCTGAACACTGAAGCTTTCTTT
.	TRBD2	TRBV6-4	TRBJ2-1	CASSDSSGSVDEQFF	TGTGCCAGCAGTGACAGTAGCGGGAGCGTCGATGAGCAGTTCTTC
.	.	TRBV10-1	TRBJ2-3	CASSGSGDHTDTQYF	TGCGCCAGCAGTGGCAGCGGAGACCACACAGATACGCAGTATTTT
.	.	TRBV7-9	TRBJ1-1	CASSLAGPNTEAFF	TGTGCCAGCAGCTTAGCGGGGCCGAACACTGAAGCTTTCTTT
.	.	TRBV6-1	TRBJ1-1	CASSEASRGARTEAFF	TGTGCCAGCAGTGAAGCCTCGCGGGGGGCCAGGACTGAAGCTTTCTTT
.	.	TRBV6-6	TRBJ2-1	CAGTGLNNEQFF	TGTGCAGGCACGGGACTTAACAATGAGCAGTTCTTC
.	.	TRBV7-3	TRBJ2-1	CASSLVGGPNEQFF	TGTGCCAGCAGCTTAGTTGGCGGGCCCAATGAGCAGTTCTTC
.	.	TRBV9	TRBJ1-2	CASSADRAYGYTF	TGTGCCAGCAGCGCCGACAGAGCTTATGGCTACACCTTC
.	TRBD2	TRBV27	TRBJ2-1	CASSLERELYNEQFF	TGTGCCAGCAGTTTGGAGCGGGAGCTGTACAATGAGCAGTTCTTC
.	.	TRBV5-4	TRBJ2-3	CASSLMGALSTDTQYF	TGTGCCAGCAGCTTGATGGGGGCCCTTAGCACAGATACGCAGTATTTT
.	.	TRBV7-9	TRBJ2-7	CASSVTGRPHEQYF	TGTGCCAGCAGCGTCACCGGGAGACCCCACGAGCAGTACTTC
.	.	TRBV7-9	TRBJ2-3	CASSLGWGLRGDTQYF	TGTGCCAGCAGCTTAGGGTGGGGGCTACGGGGAGATACGCAGTATTTT
.	.	TRBV30	TRBJ1-2	CAALWGPPGNYGYTF	TGTGCCGCCCTTTGGGGGCCTCCTGGGAACTATGGCTACACCTTC
once	.	TRBV7-7	TRBJ2-3	CASSRDHPGDTQYF	TGTGCCAGCAGCAGGGACCATCCGGGAGATACGCAGTATTTT
.	TRBD2	TRBV5-5	TRBJ2-1	CASSLARLAGSYYNEQFF	TGTGCCAGCAGCTTGGCACGACTAGCGGGGTCATATTACAATGAGCAGTTCTTC
.	TRBD1	TRBV10-3	TRBJ1-6	CAIKTQGRNSPLHF	TGTGCCATAAAAACACAGGGGCGAAATTCACCCCTCCACTTT
.	.	TRBV19	TRBJ2-1	CASSLDPYNEQFF	TGTGCCAGTAGTCTCGACCCCTACAATGAGCAGTTCTTC
.	TRBD1	TRBV27	TRBJ2-2	CASNNKTGVATGELFF	TGTGCCAGCAACAACAAGACAGGGGTGGCCACCGGGGAGCTGTTTTTT
few	TRBD1	TRBV28	TRBJ1-4	CASSQTPRGQDEKLFF	TGTGCCAGCAGTCAAACCCCCAGGGGGCAAGATGAAAAACTGTTTTTT
few	.	TRBV15	TRBJ1-5	CATSPFPRTSSNQPQHF	TGTGCCACCAGCCCCTTCCCTAGGACTAGTAGCAATCAGCCCCAGCATTTT
.	TRBD2	TRBV19	TRBJ2-3	CASSIAIGRTDTQYF	TGTGCCAGTAGTATAGCGATCGGGAGGACAGATACGCAGTATTTT
.	.	TRBV2	TRBJ2-1	CASSARNEQFF	TGTGCCAGCAGTGCGCGCAATGAGCAGTTCTTC
.	TRBD2	TRBV27	TRBJ2-5	CASSLQSAGGKKTQYF	TGTGCCAGCAGTCTGCAATCGGCGGGGGGAAAAAAGACCCAGTACTTC
.	TRBD2	TRBV4-1	TRBJ2-7	CASSPRGASGSPYEQYF	TGCGCCAGCAGCCCCCGGGGGGCTAGCGGGAGTCCCTACGAGCAGTACTTC
once	TRBD2	TRBV27	TRBJ2-7	CASSQRTSGIYEQYF	TGTGCCAGCAGCCAACGGACTAGCGGGATCTACGAGCAGTACTTC
once	.	TRBV4-3	TRBJ1-1	CASSQDRGGEAFF	TGCGCCAGCAGCCAAGATAGGGGGGGGGAAGCTTTCTTT
.	.	TRBV27	TRBJ2-3	CASSITSTDTQYF	TGTGCCAGCAGTATAACTAGCACAGATACGCAGTATTTT
.	.	TRBV2	TRBJ1-2	CASSGANYGYTF	TGTGCCAGCAGTGGGGCTAACTATGGCTACACCTTC
.	TRBD1	TRBV5-5	TRBJ1-4	CASSLATGGRNEKLFF	TGTGCCAGCAGCTTGGCCACAGGGGGCCGTAATGAAAAACTGTTTTTT
.	TRBD2	TRBV4-1	TRBJ2-2	CASSHASGGLPGELFF	TGCGCCAGCAGCCACGCTAGCGGGGGCCTCCCCGGGGAGCTGTTTTTT
.	.	TRBV30	TRBJ1-2	CAWSRWDLNYGYTF	TGTGCCTGGAGTAGGTGGGATTTAAACTATGGCTACACCTTC
.	.	TRBV11-2	TRBJ2-7	CASSLGFYEQYF	TGTGCCAGCAGCTTAGGGTTCTACGAGCAGTACTTC
.	TRBD1	TRBV9	TRBJ1-4	CASSADRAPTNEKLFF	TGTGCCAGCAGCGCGGACAGGGCTCCAACTAATGAAAAACTGTTTTTT
.	TRBD2	TRBV7-8	TRBJ2-7	CASSTGLAGYEQYF	TGTGCCAGCAGCACAGGACTAGCGGGGTACGAGCAGTACTTC
.	TRBD1	TRBV5-1	TRBJ1-1	CASSFYGTGIMNTEAFF	TGCGCCAGCAGCTTTTACGGGACAGGGATCATGAACACTGAAGCTTTCTTT
.	.	TRBV4-2	TRBJ2-1	CASSQDSPGYNEQFF	TGTGCCAGCAGCCAAGATTCGCCAGGATACAATGAGCAGTTCTTC
.	.	TRBV11-2	TRBJ2-2	CASSPPSGRGTGELFF	TGTGCCAGCAGCCCCCCCTCGGGTCGGGGCACCGGGGAGCTGTTTTTT
.	TRBD2	TRBV4-2	TRBJ2-1	CASTYLAGGYNEQFF	TGTGCCAGCACCTACCTAGCGGGGGGTTACAATGAGCAGTTCTTC
.	.	TRBV28	TRBJ2-7	CASSSSSLGDQDDEQYF	TGTGCCAGCAGTTCCTCGTCCTTGGGGGATCAGGACGACGAGCAGTACTTC
.	TRBD1	TRBV7-9	TRBJ1-5	CASGPGQDSNQPQHF	TGTGCCAGCGGCCCCGGACAGGATAGCAATCAGCCCCAGCATTTT
.	TRBD1	TRBV19	TRBJ2-7	CASSVQGAYEQYF	TGTGCCAGTAGTGTTCAGGGGGCGTACGAGCAGTACTTC
.	.	TRBV15	TRBJ1-1	CATSSSRENTEAFF	TGTGCCACCAGCAGCAGCCGGGAGAACACTGAAGCTTTCTTT
.	.	TRBV28	TRBJ1-5	CASSATGLSQPQHF	TGTGCCAGCAGTGCCACGGGTCTGAGTCAGCCCCAGCATTTT
.	TRBD2	TRBV9	TRBJ2-3	CASSVVGGGSTDTQYF	TGTGCCAGCAGCGTAGTCGGGGGAGGGAGCACAGATACGCAGTATTTT
.	TRBD1	TRBV9	TRBJ2-5	CASSPRDRGQETQYF	TGTGCCAGCAGCCCCCGGGACAGGGGACAAGAGACCCAGTACTTC
once	TRBD1	TRBV9	TRBJ1-2	CASSYYDRAAANYGYTF	TGTGCCAGCAGCTATTACGACAGGGCGGCGGCTAACTATGGCTACACCTTC
.	.	TRBV5-8	TRBJ1-5	CASSRPRRGGNQPQHF	TGTGCCAGCAGCCGCCCCAGGCGGGGGGGAAATCAGCCCCAGCATTTT